The 19 T cell receptor beta chains in this list originate from one sample, sequenced in a study of shared clonotypes between healthy human individuals. TCRdb keeps only in-frame clones here, not all; method: immunoSEQ multiplex PCR. This sample has fewer than 1 million clones, with about 96% found just once. CD45RO negativity and positive selection for CCR7 defined naive CD8 cells, a population that excluded terminally differentiated effector memory CD45RA+ cells. Sample: naive CD8+ T cells sorted from blood. The receptors originated from a man aged 25 to 45 in good health.

This clone is a singleton in its sample. V is TRBV14 and J is TRBJ2-1; D is perhaps TRBD1 or TRBD2 (5 bases each). The CDR3 consists of 16 residues. Germline V CDR1 and CDR2: SGHDN, FVKESK. Trimming cost V 4 bases and J 6 bases, with 19 bases left between them. Here the CDR3 reads CASSLNRQSEVNEQFF. CDR3 DNA: TGTGCCAGCAGCCTAAATCGACAGTCGGAGGTCAATGAGCAGTTCTTC.

The chain has TRBV7-6 and TRBJ2-2; 7 nucleotides align to TRBD1. Unmatched junction bases numbered 6, after V lost 3 bases and J lost 2 bases. This CDR3 spans 16 amino acids. Germline CDR1 reads SGHVS; CDR2 reads FNYEAQ. The CDR3 DNA reads TGTGCCAGCAGCTTGCCGGGGACAGCAAACACCGGGGAGCTGTTTTTT. It yields the protein CASSLPGTANTGELFF. Full variable domain (outside the CDR3, taken from reference TRBV7-6 and TRBJ2-2): GAGVSQSPRYKVTKRGQDVALRCDPISGHVSLYWYRQALGQGPEFLTYFNYEAQQDKSGLPNDRFSAERPEGSISTLTIQRTEQRDSAMYRCASSLPGTANTGELFFGEGSRLTVL.

As DNA, the CDR3 is TGTGCCAGCAGCTTAGGAGGGGCTTTGAACACCGGGGAGCTGTTTTTT. The encoded protein is CASSLGGALNTGELFF. The V gene is TRBV7-6, the J gene TRBJ2-2, with D perhaps given as TRBD1 or TRBD2 (5 bases each). The CDR3 is 16 residues long. V shed 1 base and J shed 1 base, with 10 bases lying between them. Germline values: CDR1 SGHVS, CDR2 FNYEAQ.

This clone was found once. V is TRBV11-2 and J is TRBJ2-5; possibly TRBD1 for D (6 bases). The CDR3 extends over 14 amino acids. Germline loops: CDR1 SGHAT, CDR2 FQNNGV. V lost 2 bases, J lost 5 bases, and 12 bases lay in between. The CDR3: CASSLWTDGETQYF. CDR3 in DNA: TGTGCCAGCAGCTTATGGACAGATGGGGAGACCCAGTACTTC.

The chain carries TRBV7-9 and TRBJ2-3; 8 nucleotides align to TRBD1. Germline CDR1 is SEHNR and CDR2 is FQNEAQ (reference sequence). The CDR3 spans 12 residues. V shed 11 bases, J shed 0 bases, and the junction held 1 base outside the gene matches. CDR3 sequence reads: CARQGSTDTQYF. The CDR3 bases are TGTGCCCGACAGGGGAGCACAGATACGCAGTATTTT.

The CDR3: CASSWDSPSASYNEQFF. In DNA, the CDR3 is TGCGCCAGCAGCTGGGACAGCCCCTCAGCAAGCTACAATGAGCAGTTCTTC. The chain combines TRBV5-1 with TRBJ2-1; 7 bases agree with TRBD1. The CDR3 is made up of 17 amino acids. J lost 3 bases, V lost 3 bases, and 12 bases had no gene match. Germline lookup yields CDR1 SGHRS and CDR2 YFSETQ.

The J gene is TRBJ2-1, the V gene TRBV29-1; no clear D. Trimming removed 0 bases at V and 2 bases at J, with 14 bases between. The CDR3 has 16 residues. CDR1 is SQVTM and CDR2 is ANQGSEA in the germline V gene. This CDR3 reads CSVEDNKGSPYNEQFF. In DNA form, the CDR3 reads TGCAGCGTTGAAGATAACAAGGGTAGTCCCTACAATGAGCAGTTCTTC.

This clone was detected only once. Compared with germline, one end of the junction differs, possibly owing to a read error. This chain uses TRBV7-8 with TRBJ1-2, with 7 bases identical to TRBD1. The CDR3 is 16 amino acids. Germline V CDR1 and CDR2: SGHVS, FQNEAQ. The CDR3 here is CASSIAGGQTDYGYTF. Written as DNA, the CDR3 is TGTGCCAGCAGCATAGCGGGGGGACAGACTGACTATGGCTACACCTTC.

CDR3 protein: CASRNGYIQYF. CDR3 in DNA: TGTGCCAGCAGAAATGGGTACATTCAGTACTTC. The rearrangement joins TRBV27 to TRBJ2-4; D unclear. This CDR3 is 11 amino acids long. V lost 6 bases and J 8 bases, leaving 8 bases between the germline ends. Germline values: CDR1 MNHEY, CDR2 SMNVEV (reference sequence).

This chain links TRBV9 with TRBJ2-1; TRBD2 aligns across 10 bases. The CDR3 has 16 amino acids. After removal of 0 bases from V and 3 bases from J, the junction contained 3 bases not matched to a gene. Germline CDR1 reads SGDLS; CDR2 reads YYNGEE. The CDR3 DNA follows: TGTGCCAGCAGCGTAGTAGCGGGAGGTGTCTACAATGAGCAGTTCTTC. Translating gives CASSVVAGGVYNEQFF.

The genes are TRBV18 and TRBJ2-1, with D possibly TRBD2 on 5 matching bases. The CDR3 is 13 residues long. Germline loops: CDR1 KGHSH, CDR2 LQKENI. Trimming removed 0 bases at V and 7 bases at J, with 7 bases between. The CDR3 nucleotides are TGTGCCAGCTCACCACCTACGGGAAATGAGCAGTTCTTC. This codes for CASSPPTGNEQFF.

J is TRBJ1-4 and V is TRBV2; weak D call: TRBD1 (6 bases). The germline V gene encodes CDR1 SNHLY and CDR2 FYNNEI. V was cut by 4 bases and J by 5 bases, with 8 bases left in between. The CDR3 contains 13 residues. The CDR3 protein is CASSGTENEKLFF. CDR3 nucleotide sequence: TGTGCCAGCAGTGGGACAGAAAATGAAAAACTGTTTTTT.

The CDR3 region has the DNA TGTGCCAGCAGCCGGACTAGCGGGAGTCATCGGGGCACCGGGGAGCTGTTTTTT. The encoded protein is CASSRTSGSHRGTGELFF. The chain couples TRBV2 to TRBJ2-2, with 13 bases aligning to TRBD2. Germline CDR1 reads SNHLY; CDR2 reads FYNNEI. After removal of 6 bases from V and 4 bases from J, the junction contained 11 bases not matched to a gene. This CDR3 is built from 18 residues. The entire variable domain, with the rest obtained from reference TRBV2 and TRBJ2-2, is as follows: EPEVTQTPSHQVTQMGQEVILRCVPISNHLYFYWYRQILGQKVEFLVSFYNNEISEKSEIFDDQFSVERPDGSNFTLKIRSTKLEDSAMYFCASSRTSGSHRGTGELFFGEGSRLTVL.

J is TRBJ1-4 and V is TRBV4-1; D is ambiguous. Per the germline V gene, CDR1 is MGHRA and CDR2 is YSYEKL. Trimming shortened V by 3 bases and J by 7 bases, and 6 bases separated the two germline ends. The CDR3 loop spans 12 amino acids. The CDR3 DNA reads TGCGCCAGCAGCCATGAAAGTGAAAAACTGTTTTTT. This gives the protein CASSHESEKLFF.

The V and J genes are TRBV11-2 and TRBJ2-7, with 8 bases aligning to TRBD1. The CDR3 covers 14 residues. The junction had 5 bases not matched to a gene; V was cut back by 5 bases and J by 2 bases. Germline CDR1 is SGHAT and CDR2 is FQNNGV. This chain's CDR3 is CASSAGQGPYEQYF. The CDR3 region has the DNA TGTGCCAGCAGCGCTGGACAGGGACCCTACGAGCAGTACTTC.

V and J are TRBV13 and TRBJ2-3, with D unclear. CDR3 length equals 15 residues. The germline CDR1 and CDR2 sequences are PRHDT and FYEKMQ (reference sequence). V was pared by 6 bases and J by 0 bases, with 13 bases between. Here the CDR3 reads CASRPYSSSTDTQYF. CDR3 bases: TGTGCCAGCAGGCCCTATAGTTCTAGCACAGATACGCAGTATTTT. Complete variable domain (other parts from reference TRBV13 and TRBJ2-3): AAGVIQSPRHLIKEKRETATLKCYPIPRHDTVYWYQQGPGQDPQFLISFYEKMQSDKGSIPDRFSAQQFSDYHSELNMSSLELGDSALYFCASRPYSSSTDTQYFGPGTRLTVL.

This chain connects TRBV19 to TRBJ2-7; no definite D call. Trimming removed 2 bases at V and 1 base at J, with 12 bases between. CDR1 is LNHDA, CDR2 SQIVND, per germline (reference sequence). The CDR3 length is 15 residues. CDR3 amino acids: CASSIFLGQSYEQYF. The CDR3 coding sequence is TGTGCCAGTAGTATATTCCTTGGGCAGTCCTACGAGCAGTACTTC. Using reference TRBV19 and TRBJ2-7 for the parts outside the CDR3, the full variable domain is DGGITQSPKYLFRKEGQNVTLSCEQNLNHDAMYWYRQDPGQGLRLIYYSQIVNDFQKGDIAEGYSVSREKKESFPLTVTSAQKNPTAFYLCASSIFLGQSYEQYFGPGTRLTVT.

The chain's CDR3 is CASSPLGGPYTEAFF. As DNA, the CDR3 is TGTGCCAGCAGCCCATTGGGGGGACCTTACACTGAAGCTTTCTTT. The chain joins TRBV28 to TRBJ1-1; tentatively, D is TRBD1 (5 bases). This CDR3 is built from 15 residues. V lost 6 bases, J lost 3 bases, and 17 bases lay in between. Germline CDR1 and CDR2: MDHEN and SYDVKM.

The table lists this clone with a count of one. V gene TRBV9 combines with J gene TRBJ2-3; 11 nucleotides align to TRBD2. The CDR3 extends over 20 amino acids. The germline gives CDR1 SGDLS, CDR2 YYNGEE. With V trimmed by 2 bases and J by 0 bases, 14 bases remained unmatched. This CDR3 is CASSVIGTSGRGRSTDTQYF. The CDR3 bases are TGTGCCAGCAGCGTTATCGGGACTAGCGGAAGGGGGAGGAGCACAGATACGCAGTATTTT.